Below, 5 T cell receptor beta chains from the same sample are listed, as sequenced in a study of CD8+ T cells in alopecia areata. RNA was extracted and reverse transcribed into cDNA as the sequencing template. Some clones are missing from TCRdb's copy, which holds only in-frame ones; the method was immunoSEQ multiplex PCR. The sample includes approximately 180,000 clones, roughly 66% of them seen just once. The specimen was CD8+ T cells sorted from blood, collected at week 0. These receptors originate from a human donor with alopecia areata.

V is TRBV7-8 and J is TRBJ1-1, with 7 bases lining up with TRBD1. J lost 2 bases, V lost 0 bases, and 6 bases had no gene match. Looked up from germline, CDR1 is SGHVS and CDR2 is FQNEAQ. This CDR3 spans 16 amino acids. CDR3 nucleotide sequence: TGTGCCAGCAGCTTAGCACTTACAGGGGTAAACACTGAAGCTTTCTTT. It codes for CASSLALTGVNTEAFF.

The V call is TRBV6-6, the J call TRBJ1-5; 9 bases agree with TRBD1. The CDR3 runs 15 residues. The germline V gene encodes CDR1 MNHNY and CDR2 SVGAGI (reference sequence). With V trimmed by 5 bases and J by 3 bases, 5 bases remained unmatched. The CDR3 protein is CASSGTGYDNQPQHF. The CDR3 region has the DNA TGTGCCAGCAGTGGGACAGGGTATGACAATCAGCCCCAGCATTTT.

This clone was recorded once. This chain connects TRBV6-5 to TRBJ2-1; D is unclear. The length of the CDR3 is 15 residues. Trimming took 6 bases from V and 6 from J, leaving 18 bases between them. The germline V gene encodes CDR1 MNHEY and CDR2 SVGAGI. DNA of the CDR3: TGTGCCAGCAGCCCGACGGACGCCTTCCCCAATGAGCAGTTCTTC. Translated: CASSPTDAFPNEQFF.

This clone was seen only a few times. The chain links TRBV13 to TRBJ2-7; D might be TRBD1 (6 bases). There are 15 residues in the CDR3. Germline loops: CDR1 PRHDT, CDR2 FYEKMQ (reference sequence). V dropped 3 bases and J dropped 0 bases, with 12 bases sitting between them. In DNA form, the CDR3 reads TGTGCCAGCAGCTTCGGGACACAGAGCTCCTACGAGCAGTACTTC. This translates into CASSFGTQSSYEQYF.

The V call is TRBV7-9, the J call TRBJ1-1, with D perhaps matching TRBD1 (6 bases). The CDR3 is made up of 15 amino acids. V lost 4 bases to trimming and J lost 2 bases, with 14 bases between them. Germline V CDR1 and CDR2: SEHNR, FQNEAQ (reference sequence). CDR3 loop: CASSSNRDGNTEAFF. The CDR3 nucleotides read TGTGCCAGCAGCTCGAACAGGGACGGAAACACTGAAGCTTTCTTT. The variable domain in full, completed from reference TRBV7-9 and TRBJ1-1, reads DTGVSQNPRHKITKRGQNVTFRCDPISEHNRLYWYRQTLGQGPEFLTYFQNEAQLEKSRLLSDRFSAERPKGSFSTLEIQRTEQGDSAMYLCASSSNRDGNTEAFFGQGTRLTVV.